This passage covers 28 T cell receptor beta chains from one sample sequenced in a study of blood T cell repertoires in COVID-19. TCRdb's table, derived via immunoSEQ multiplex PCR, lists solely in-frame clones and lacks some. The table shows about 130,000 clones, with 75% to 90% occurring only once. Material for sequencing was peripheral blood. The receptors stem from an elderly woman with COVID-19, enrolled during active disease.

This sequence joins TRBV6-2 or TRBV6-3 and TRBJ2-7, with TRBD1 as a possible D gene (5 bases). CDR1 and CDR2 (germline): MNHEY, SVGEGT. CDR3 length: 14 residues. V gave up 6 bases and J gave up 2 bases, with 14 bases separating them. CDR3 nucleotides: TGTGCCAGCAGCCACGGGCGACAGACCTACGAGCAGTACTTC. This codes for CASSHGRQTYEQYF.

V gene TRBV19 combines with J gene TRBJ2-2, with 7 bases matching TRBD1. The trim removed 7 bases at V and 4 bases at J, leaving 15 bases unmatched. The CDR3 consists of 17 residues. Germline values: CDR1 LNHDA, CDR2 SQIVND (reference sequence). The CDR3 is CASTGGANRGVTGELFF. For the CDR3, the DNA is TGTGCCAGTACAGGAGGAGCGAACAGGGGTGTCACCGGGGAGCTGTTTTTT.

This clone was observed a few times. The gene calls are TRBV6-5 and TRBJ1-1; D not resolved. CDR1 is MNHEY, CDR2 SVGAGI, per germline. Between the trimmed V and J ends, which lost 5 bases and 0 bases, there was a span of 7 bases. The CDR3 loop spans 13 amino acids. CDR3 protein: CASSLQLNTEAFF. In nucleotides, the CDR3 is TGTGCCAGCAGTCTACAGTTGAACACTGAAGCTTTCTTT.

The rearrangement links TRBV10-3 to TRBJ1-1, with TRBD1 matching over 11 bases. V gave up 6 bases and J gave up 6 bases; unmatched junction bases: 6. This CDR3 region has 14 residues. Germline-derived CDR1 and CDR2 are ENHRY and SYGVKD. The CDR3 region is CAIREDRGLPEAFF. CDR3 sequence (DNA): TGTGCCATCAGGGAGGACAGGGGGCTCCCTGAAGCTTTCTTT.

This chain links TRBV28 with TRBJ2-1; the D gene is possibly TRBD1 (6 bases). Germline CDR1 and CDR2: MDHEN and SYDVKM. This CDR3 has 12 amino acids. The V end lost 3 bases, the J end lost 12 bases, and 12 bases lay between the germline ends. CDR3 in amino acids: CASSLKRGWQFF. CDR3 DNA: TGTGCCAGCAGTTTGAAAAGGGGGTGGCAGTTCTTC. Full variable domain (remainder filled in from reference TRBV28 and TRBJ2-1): DVKVTQSSRYLVKRTGEKVFLECVQDMDHENMFWYRQDPGLGLRLIYFSYDVKMKEKGDIPEGYSVSREKKERFSLILESASTNQTSMYLCASSLKRGWQFFGPGTRLTVL.

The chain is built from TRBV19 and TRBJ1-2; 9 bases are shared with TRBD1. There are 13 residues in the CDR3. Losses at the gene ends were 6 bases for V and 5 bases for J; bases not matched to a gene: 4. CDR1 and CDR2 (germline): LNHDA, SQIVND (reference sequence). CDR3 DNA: TGTGCCAGTAGCCAGACAGGGGGATATGGCTACACCTTC. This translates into CASSQTGGYGYTF.

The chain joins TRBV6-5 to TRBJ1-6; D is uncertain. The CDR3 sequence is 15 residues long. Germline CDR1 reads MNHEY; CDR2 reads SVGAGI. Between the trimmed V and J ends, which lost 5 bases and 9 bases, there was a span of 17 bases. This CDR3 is CASSPLVVGGSPLHF. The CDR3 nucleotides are TGTGCCAGCAGTCCTTTAGTTGTTGGAGGTTCACCCCTCCACTTT.

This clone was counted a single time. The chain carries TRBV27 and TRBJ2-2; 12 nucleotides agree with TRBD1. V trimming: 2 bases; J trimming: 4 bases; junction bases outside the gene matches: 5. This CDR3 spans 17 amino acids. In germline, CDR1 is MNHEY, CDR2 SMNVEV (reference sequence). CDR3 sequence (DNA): TGTGCCAGCAGTTTAGCGCCGGGACAGGGGGCCACCGGGGAGCTGTTTTTT. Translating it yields CASSLAPGQGATGELFF.

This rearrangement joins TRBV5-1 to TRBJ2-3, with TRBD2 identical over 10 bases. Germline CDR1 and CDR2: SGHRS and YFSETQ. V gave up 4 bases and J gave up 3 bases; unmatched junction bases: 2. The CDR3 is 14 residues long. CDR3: CASSRGLATDTQYF. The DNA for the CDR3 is TGCGCCAGCAGCCGGGGACTAGCGACAGATACGCAGTATTTT. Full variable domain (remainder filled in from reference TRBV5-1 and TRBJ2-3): KAGVTQTPRYLIKTRGQQVTLSCSPISGHRSVSWYQQTPGQGLQFLFEYFSETQRNKGNFPGRFSGRQFSNSRSEMNVSTLELGDSALYLCASSRGLATDTQYFGPGTRLTVL.

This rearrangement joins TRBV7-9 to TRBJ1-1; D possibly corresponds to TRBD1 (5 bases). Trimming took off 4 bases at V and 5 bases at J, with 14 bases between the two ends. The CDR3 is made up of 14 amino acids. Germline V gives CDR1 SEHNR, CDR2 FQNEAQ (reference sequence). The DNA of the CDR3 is TGTGCCAGCAGCTCCCGGGGGAGGGGTACTGAAGCTTTCTTT. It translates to CASSSRGRGTEAFF. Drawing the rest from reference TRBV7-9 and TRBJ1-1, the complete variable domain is DTGVSQNPRHKITKRGQNVTFRCDPISEHNRLYWYRQTLGQGPEFLTYFQNEAQLEKSRLLSDRFSAERPKGSFSTLEIQRTEQGDSAMYLCASSSRGRGTEAFFGQGTRLTVV.

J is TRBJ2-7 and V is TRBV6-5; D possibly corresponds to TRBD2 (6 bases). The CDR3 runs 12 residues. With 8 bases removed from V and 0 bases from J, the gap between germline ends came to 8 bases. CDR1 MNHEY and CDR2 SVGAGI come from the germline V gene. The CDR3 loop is CASRDFSYEQYF. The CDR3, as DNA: TGTGCCAGCCGGGACTTCTCCTACGAGCAGTACTTC.

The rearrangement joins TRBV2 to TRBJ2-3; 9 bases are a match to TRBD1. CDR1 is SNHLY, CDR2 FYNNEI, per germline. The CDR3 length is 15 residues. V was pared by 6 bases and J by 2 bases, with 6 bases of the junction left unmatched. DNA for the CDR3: TGTGCCAGCAGAGGACAGGGGATAAACACAGATACGCAGTATTTT. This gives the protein CASRGQGINTDTQYF.

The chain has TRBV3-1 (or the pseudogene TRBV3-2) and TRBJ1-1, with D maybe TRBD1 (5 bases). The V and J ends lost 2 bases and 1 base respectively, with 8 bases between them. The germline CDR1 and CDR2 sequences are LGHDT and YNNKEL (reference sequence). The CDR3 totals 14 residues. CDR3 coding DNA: TGTGCCAGCAGCCAATTAGACAGGAACACTGAAGCTTTCTTT. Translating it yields CASSQLDRNTEAFF.

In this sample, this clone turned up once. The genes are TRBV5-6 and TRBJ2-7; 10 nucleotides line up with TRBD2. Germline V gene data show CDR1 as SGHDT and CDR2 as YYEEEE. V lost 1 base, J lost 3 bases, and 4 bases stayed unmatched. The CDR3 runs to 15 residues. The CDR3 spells CASSLLTSGNYEQYF. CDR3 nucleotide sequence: TGTGCCAGCAGCTTGTTAACTAGCGGGAACTACGAGCAGTACTTC.

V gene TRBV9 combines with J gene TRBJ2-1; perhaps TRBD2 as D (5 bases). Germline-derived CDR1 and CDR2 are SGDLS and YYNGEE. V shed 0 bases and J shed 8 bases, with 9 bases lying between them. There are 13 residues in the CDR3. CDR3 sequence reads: CASSVVAFHEQFF. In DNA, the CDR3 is TGTGCCAGCAGCGTAGTAGCGTTCCATGAGCAGTTCTTC. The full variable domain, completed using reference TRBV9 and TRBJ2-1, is DSGVTQTPKHLITATGQRVTLRCSPRSGDLSVYWYQQSLDQGLQFLIQYYNGEERAKGNILERFSAQQFPDLHSELNLSSLELGDSALYFCASSVVAFHEQFFGPGTRLTVL.

DNA of the CDR3: TGTGCCAGCAGTGAAGGCCTGACAGGGAGAGGGGAGACCCAGTACTTC. It specifies CASSEGLTGRGETQYF. The chain has TRBV6-1 and TRBJ2-5, with 7 nucleotides matching TRBD1. Trimming took 1 base from V and 5 from J; bases not matched to a gene: 10. The CDR3 covers 16 residues. Germline CDR1 and CDR2: MNHNS and SASEGT.

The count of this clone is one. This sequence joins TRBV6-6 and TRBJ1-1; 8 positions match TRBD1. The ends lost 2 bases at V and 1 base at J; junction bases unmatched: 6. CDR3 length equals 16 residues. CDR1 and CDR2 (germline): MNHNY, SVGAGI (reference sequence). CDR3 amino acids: CASSYGYRGENTEAFF. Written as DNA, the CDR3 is TGTGCCAGCAGTTACGGATACAGGGGGGAGAACACTGAAGCTTTCTTT.

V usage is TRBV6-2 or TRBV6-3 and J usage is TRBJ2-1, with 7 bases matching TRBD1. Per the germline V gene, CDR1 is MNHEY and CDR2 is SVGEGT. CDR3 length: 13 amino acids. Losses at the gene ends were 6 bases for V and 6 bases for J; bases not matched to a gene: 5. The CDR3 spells CASSRGGFNEQFF. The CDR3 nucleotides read TGTGCCAGCAGCCGAGGGGGCTTCAATGAGCAGTTCTTC.

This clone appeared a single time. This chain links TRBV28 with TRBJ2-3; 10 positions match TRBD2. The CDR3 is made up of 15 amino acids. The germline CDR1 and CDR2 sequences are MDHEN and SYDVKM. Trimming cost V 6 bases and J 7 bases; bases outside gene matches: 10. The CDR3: CASRKSSGSTYTQYF. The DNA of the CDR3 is TGTGCCAGCAGGAAGTCTAGCGGGAGTACGTATACGCAGTATTTT.

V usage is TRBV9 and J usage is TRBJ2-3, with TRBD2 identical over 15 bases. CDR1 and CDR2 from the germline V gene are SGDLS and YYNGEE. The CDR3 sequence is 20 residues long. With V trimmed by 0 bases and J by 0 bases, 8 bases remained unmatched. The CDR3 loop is CASSVGQGLAGGTSTDTQYF. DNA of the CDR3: TGTGCCAGCAGCGTAGGGCAGGGACTAGCGGGAGGCACTAGCACAGATACGCAGTATTTT.

As DNA, the CDR3 is TGTGCCAGCAGCTTAGCTGGACAGGGGGCGAAGGCCCAGCATTTT. Protein sequence: CASSLAGQGAKAQHF. V is TRBV7-9 and J is TRBJ1-5; 11 bases match TRBD1. V trimming: 0 bases; J trimming: 11 bases; junction bases outside the gene matches: 6. The length of the CDR3 is 15 residues. Germline-derived CDR1 and CDR2 are SEHNR and FQNEAQ (reference sequence).

The CDR3 reads CSASVGQSWVPEAFF. The CDR3 DNA reads as TGCAGTGCTAGTGTCGGACAGTCATGGGTCCCTGAAGCTTTCTTT. V gene TRBV20-1 combines with J gene TRBJ1-1, with a tentative D call TRBD1 (6 bases). The CDR3 covers 15 residues. V was shortened by 3 bases and J by 6 bases, with 20 bases between the two germline ends. Per germline, CDR1 DFQATT and CDR2 SNEGSKA (reference sequence).

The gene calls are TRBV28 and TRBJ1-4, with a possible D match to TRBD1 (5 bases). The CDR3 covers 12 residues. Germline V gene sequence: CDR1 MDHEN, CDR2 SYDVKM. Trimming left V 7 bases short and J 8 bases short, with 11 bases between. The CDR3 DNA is TGTGCCAGCAAGATAGGGGAAGAAAAACTGTTTTTT. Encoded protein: CASKIGEEKLFF. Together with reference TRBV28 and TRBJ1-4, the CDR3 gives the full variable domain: DVKVTQSSRYLVKRTGEKVFLECVQDMDHENMFWYRQDPGLGLRLIYFSYDVKMKEKGDIPEGYSVSREKKERFSLILESASTNQTSMYLCASKIGEEKLFFGSGTQLSVL.

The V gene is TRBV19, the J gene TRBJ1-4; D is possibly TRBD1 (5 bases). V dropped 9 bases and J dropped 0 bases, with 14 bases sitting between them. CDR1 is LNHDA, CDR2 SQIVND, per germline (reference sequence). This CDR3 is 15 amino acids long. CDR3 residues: CASTGGDATNEKLFF. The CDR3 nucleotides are TGTGCCAGCACTGGAGGGGACGCAACTAATGAAAAACTGTTTTTT. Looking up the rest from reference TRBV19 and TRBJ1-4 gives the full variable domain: DGGITQSPKYLFRKEGQNVTLSCEQNLNHDAMYWYRQDPGQGLRLIYYSQIVNDFQKGDIAEGYSVSREKKESFPLTVTSAQKNPTAFYLCASTGGDATNEKLFFGSGTQLSVL.

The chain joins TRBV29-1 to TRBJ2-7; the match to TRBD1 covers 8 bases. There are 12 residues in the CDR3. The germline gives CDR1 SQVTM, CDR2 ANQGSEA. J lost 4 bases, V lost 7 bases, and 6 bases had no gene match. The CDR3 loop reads CSGGQGVYEQYF. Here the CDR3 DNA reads TGCAGCGGCGGACAGGGAGTTTACGAGCAGTACTTC.

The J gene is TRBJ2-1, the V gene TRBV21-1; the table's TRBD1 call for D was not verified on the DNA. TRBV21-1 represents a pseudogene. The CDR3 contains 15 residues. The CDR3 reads CASSDRDRTINEQFF. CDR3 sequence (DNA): TGTGCCAGCAGCGACCGGGACAGGACCATCAATGAGCAGTTCTTC.

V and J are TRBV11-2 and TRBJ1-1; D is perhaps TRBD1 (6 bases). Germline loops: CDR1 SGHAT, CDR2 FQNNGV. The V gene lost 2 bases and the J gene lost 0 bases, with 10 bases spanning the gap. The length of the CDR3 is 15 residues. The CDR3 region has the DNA TGTGCCAGCAGCTTATTCAGGGGCATGAACACTGAAGCTTTCTTT. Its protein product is CASSLFRGMNTEAFF.

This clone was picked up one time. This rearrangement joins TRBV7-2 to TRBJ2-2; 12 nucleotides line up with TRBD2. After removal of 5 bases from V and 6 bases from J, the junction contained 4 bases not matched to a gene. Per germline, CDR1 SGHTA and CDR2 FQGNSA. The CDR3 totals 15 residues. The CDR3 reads CASSLGTSGSGELFF. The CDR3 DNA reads TGTGCCAGCAGCCTGGGGACTAGCGGGTCCGGGGAGCTGTTTTTT.